This T cell receptor (beta chain) was identified in a study of cytomegalovirus exposure and HLA in healthy donors. Overall study findings and caveats: Earlier analysis yielded a pattern in which most TCR beta V segments were productive about 87% or about 30% of the time. When presence/absence was analysed, sequencing depth was taken to be roughly uniform across donors.

This CDR3 contains 16 residues. Germline CDR1 is SGHAT and CDR2 is FQDESV (reference sequence). Trimming pared 5 bases from V and 4 bases from J, leaving 15 bases between. Primers included in the PCR were 60 Vbeta and 13 Jbeta primers. Original analysis: Per a later analysis, the number of unique TCR beta chains was 75 million to 90 million, of which roughly 9.9 million were shared. Data came from immunoSEQ multiplex PCR; TCRdb stores just in-frame clones and leaves some out. The V and J calls and clone size were taken over from that table, and D and trimming were inferred from the DNA. The table has around 200,000 clones, roughly 60% seen once; the top ten hold over 2.5%. As for this clone: What it binds is not known.

The sample taken for sequencing was PBMCs. This TCR was sampled from a middle-aged man in good health and CMV-seronegative. The gene calls are TRBV11-1 and TRBJ2-6; a possible D gene is TRBD2 (5 bases). CDR3 in DNA: TGTGCCAGCAGCCCAGTAATTAGCGCCGGGGCCAACGTCCTGACTTTC. This gives the protein CASSPVISAGANVLTF.